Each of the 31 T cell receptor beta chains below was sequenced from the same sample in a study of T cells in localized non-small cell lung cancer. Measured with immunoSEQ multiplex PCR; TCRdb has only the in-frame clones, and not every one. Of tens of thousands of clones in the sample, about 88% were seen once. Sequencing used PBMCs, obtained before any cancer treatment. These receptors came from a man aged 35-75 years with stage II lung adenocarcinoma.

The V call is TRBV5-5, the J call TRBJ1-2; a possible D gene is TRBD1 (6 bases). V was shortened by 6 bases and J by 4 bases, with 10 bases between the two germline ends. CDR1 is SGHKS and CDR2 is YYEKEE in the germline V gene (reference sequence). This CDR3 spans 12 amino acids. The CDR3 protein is CASTLGGYGYTF. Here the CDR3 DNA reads TGTGCCAGCACCTTAGGGGGCTATGGCTACACCTTC.

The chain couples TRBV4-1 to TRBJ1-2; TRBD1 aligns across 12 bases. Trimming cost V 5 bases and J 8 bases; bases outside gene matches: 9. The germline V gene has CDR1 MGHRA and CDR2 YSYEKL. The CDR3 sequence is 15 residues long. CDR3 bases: TGCGCCAGCAGCATAGGGACAGGGGGCGTTAGAGGCTACACCTTC. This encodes CASSIGTGGVRGYTF.

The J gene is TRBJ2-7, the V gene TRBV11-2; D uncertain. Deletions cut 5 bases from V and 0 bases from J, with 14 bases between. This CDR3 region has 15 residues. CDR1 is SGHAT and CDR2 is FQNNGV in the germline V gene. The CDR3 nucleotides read TGTGCCAGCAGCCACACAACGGTCAGCTCCTACGAGCAGTACGTC. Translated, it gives CASSHTTVSSYEQYV.

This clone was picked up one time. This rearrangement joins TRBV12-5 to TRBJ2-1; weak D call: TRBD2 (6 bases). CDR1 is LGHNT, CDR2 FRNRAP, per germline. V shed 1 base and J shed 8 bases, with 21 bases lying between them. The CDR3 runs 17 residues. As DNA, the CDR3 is TGTGCTAGTGGTTTGGGGGCTAGCGCGCGCCTTCGGCATGAGCAGTTCTTC. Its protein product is CASGLGASARLRHEQFF.

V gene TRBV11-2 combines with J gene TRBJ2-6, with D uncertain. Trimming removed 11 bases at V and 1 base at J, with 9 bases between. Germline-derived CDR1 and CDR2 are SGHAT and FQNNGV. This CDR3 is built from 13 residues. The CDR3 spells CAVPWSGANVLTF. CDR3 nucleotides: TGTGCCGTACCCTGGTCTGGGGCCAACGTCCTGACTTTC.

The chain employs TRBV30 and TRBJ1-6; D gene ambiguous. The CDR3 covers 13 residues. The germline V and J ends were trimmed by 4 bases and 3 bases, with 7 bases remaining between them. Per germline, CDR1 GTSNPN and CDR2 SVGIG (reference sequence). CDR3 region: CAWKEHYNSPLHF. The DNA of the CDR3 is TGTGCCTGGAAGGAACACTATAATTCACCCCTCCACTTT.

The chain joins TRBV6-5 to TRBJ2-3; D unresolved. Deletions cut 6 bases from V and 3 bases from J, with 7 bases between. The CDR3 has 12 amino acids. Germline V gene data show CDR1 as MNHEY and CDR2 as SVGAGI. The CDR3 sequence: CASSPRTDTQYF. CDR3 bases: TGTGCCAGCAGCCCTAGAACAGATACGCAGTATTTT.

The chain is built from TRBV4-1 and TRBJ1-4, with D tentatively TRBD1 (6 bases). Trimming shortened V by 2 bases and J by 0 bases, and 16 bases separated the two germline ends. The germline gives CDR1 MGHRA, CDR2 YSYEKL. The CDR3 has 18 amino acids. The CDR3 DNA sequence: TGCGCCAGCAGCCAATCGGGGGGCATACTAGCAACTAATGAAAAACTGTTTTTT. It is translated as CASSQSGGILATNEKLFF.

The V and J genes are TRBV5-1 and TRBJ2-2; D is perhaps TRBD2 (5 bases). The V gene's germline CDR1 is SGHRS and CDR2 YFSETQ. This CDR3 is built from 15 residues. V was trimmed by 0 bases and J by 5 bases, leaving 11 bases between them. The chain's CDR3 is CASSLVLTGTGELFF. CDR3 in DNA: TGCGCCAGCAGCTTGGTCCTTACGGGGACCGGGGAGCTGTTTTTT.

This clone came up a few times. CDR3 nucleotides: TGTGCCAGCTCACCTGGGGCCAATTCACCCCTCCACTTT. Its protein is CASSPGANSPLHF. This sequence joins TRBV18 and TRBJ1-6; D may be TRBD1 (5 bases). Trimming removed 3 bases from V and 7 bases from J, with 7 bases in between. The CDR3 has 13 amino acids. The germline V gene has CDR1 KGHSH and CDR2 LQKENI.

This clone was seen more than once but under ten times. The CDR3 is CASSFWALNTEAFF. The CDR3 DNA sequence: TGTGCCAGCAGCTTTTGGGCCTTAAACACTGAAGCTTTCTTT. The chain carries TRBV7-2 and TRBJ1-1; D not certain. CDR1 SGHTA and CDR2 FQGNSA come from the germline V gene. Trimming pared 3 bases from V and 2 bases from J, leaving 10 bases between. This CDR3 region has 14 residues. Using reference TRBV7-2 and TRBJ1-1 for the parts outside the CDR3, the full variable domain is GAGVSQSPSNKVTEKGKDVELRCDPISGHTALYWYRQSLGQGLEFLIYFQGNSAPDKSGLPSDRFSAERTGGSVSTLTIQRTQQEDSAVYLCASSFWALNTEAFFGQGTRLTVV.

The CDR3 sequence: CASSSNGYTF. The CDR3 DNA sequence: TGTGCCAGCAGCTCGAATGGCTACACCTTC. The chain uses TRBV7-9 and TRBJ1-2; D unresolved. V was cut by 4 bases and J by 6 bases, with 3 bases left in between. Germline values: CDR1 SEHNR, CDR2 FQNEAQ (reference sequence). The CDR3 spans 10 residues.

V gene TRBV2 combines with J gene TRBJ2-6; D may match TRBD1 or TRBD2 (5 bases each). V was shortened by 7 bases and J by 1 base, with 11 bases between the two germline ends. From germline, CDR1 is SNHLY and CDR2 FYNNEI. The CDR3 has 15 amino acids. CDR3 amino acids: CASKAGSSGANVLTF. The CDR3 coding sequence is TGTGCCAGCAAGGCAGGGAGTTCTGGGGCCAACGTCCTGACTTTC.

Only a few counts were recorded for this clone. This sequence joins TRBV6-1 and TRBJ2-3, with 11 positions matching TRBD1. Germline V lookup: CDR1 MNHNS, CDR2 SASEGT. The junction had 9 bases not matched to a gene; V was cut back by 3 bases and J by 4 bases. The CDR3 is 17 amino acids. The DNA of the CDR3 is TGTGCCAGCAGTGATGGCGTAGGGACAGGGGGTCCAGATACGCAGTATTTT. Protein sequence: CASSDGVGTGGPDTQYF.

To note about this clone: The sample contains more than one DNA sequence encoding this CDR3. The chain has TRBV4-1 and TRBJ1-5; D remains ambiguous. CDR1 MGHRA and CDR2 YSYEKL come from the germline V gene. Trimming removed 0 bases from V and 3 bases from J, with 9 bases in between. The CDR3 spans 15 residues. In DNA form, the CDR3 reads TGCGCCAGCAGCCAAGATGGCCAGTTCAATCAGCCCCAGCATTTT. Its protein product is CASSQDGQFNQPQHF.

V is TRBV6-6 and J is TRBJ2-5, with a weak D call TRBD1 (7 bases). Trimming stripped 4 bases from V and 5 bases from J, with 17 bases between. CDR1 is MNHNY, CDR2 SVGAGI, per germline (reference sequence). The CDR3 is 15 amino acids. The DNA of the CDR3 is TGTGCCAGCAGTTCCCCCCCAGGGGGGACGGAGACCCAGTACTTC. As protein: CASSSPPGGTETQYF.

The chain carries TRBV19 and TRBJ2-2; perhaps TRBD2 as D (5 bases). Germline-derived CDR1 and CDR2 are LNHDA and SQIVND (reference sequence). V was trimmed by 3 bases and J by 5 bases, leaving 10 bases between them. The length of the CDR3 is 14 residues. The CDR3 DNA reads TGTGCCAGTAGTATCGAGGGTCGTACCGGGGAGCTGTTTTTT. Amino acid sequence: CASSIEGRTGELFF.

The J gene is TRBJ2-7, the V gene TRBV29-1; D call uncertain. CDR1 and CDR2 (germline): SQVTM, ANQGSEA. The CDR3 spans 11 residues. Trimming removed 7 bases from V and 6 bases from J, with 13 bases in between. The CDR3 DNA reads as TGCAGCGCCTCACAGTCTGGCGAGCAGTACGTC. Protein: CSASQSGEQYV.

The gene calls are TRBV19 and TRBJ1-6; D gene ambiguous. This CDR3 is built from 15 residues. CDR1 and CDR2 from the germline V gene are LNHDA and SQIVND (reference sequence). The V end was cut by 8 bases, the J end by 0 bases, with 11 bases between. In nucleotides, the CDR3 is TGTGCCAGTTCCACCGGCGGCTCCTATAATTCACCCCTCCACTTT. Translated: CASSTGGSYNSPLHF. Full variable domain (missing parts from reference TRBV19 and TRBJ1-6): DGGITQSPKYLFRKEGQNVTLSCEQNLNHDAMYWYRQDPGQGLRLIYYSQIVNDFQKGDIAEGYSVSREKKESFPLTVTSAQKNPTAFYLCASSTGGSYNSPLHFGNGTRLTVT.

Here the CDR3 DNA reads TGCGCCAGCAGCTTGGCCGGCCTCGCCTCTGGAAACACCATATATTTT. It encodes CASSLAGLASGNTIYF. The rearrangement links TRBV5-1 to TRBJ1-3; D is unresolved. The germline gives CDR1 SGHRS, CDR2 YFSETQ. V was cut by 0 bases and J by 0 bases, with 10 bases left in between. The CDR3 is 16 amino acids.

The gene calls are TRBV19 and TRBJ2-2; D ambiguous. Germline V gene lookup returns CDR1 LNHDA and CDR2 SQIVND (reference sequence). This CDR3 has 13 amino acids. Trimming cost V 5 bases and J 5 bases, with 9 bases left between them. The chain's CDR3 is CASSLLSTGELFF. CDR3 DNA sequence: TGTGCCAGTAGTTTGTTAAGTACCGGGGAGCTGTTTTTT.

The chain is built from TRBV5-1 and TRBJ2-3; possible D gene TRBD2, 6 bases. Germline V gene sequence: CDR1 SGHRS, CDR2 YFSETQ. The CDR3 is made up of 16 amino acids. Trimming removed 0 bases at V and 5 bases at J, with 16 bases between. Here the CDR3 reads CASSLASAGRGDTQYF. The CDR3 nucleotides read TGCGCCAGCAGCTTGGCCTCCGCGGGGCGCGGAGATACGCAGTATTTT.

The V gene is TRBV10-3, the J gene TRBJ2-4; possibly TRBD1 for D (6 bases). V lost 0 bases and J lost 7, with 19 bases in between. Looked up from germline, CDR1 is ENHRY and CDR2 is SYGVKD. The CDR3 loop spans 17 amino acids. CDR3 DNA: TGTGCCATCAGTGAGTCACCGGGACACGGTTACCGGAACATTCAGTACTTC. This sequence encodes CAISESPGHGYRNIQYF.

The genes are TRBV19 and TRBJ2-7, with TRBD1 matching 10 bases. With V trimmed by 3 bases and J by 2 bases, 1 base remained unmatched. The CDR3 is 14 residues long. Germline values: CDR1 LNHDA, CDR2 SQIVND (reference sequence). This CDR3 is CASSIGTGAYEQYV. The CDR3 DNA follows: TGTGCCAGTAGTATCGGGACAGGGGCCTACGAGCAGTACGTC.

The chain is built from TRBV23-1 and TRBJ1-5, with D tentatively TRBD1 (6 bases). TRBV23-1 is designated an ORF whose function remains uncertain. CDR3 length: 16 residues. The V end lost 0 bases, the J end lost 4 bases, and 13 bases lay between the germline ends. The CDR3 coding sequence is TGCGCCAGCAGTCAATCGCGGGGGGGCCCAAATCAGCCCCAGCATTTT. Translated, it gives CASSQSRGGPNQPQHF.

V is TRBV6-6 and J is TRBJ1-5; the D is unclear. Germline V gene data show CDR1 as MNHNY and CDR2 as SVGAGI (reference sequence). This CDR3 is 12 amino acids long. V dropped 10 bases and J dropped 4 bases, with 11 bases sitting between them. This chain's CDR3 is CATTDKNQPQHF. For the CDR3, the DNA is TGTGCCACCACCGATAAGAATCAGCCCCAGCATTTT.

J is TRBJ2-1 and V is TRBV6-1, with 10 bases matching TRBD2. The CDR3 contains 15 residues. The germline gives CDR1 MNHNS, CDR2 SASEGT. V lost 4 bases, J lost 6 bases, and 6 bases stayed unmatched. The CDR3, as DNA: TGTGCCAGCAGTGCGCTAGCGGGGGCCCTCAATGAGCAGTTCTTC. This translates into CASSALAGALNEQFF.

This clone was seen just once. The CDR3 DNA follows: TGTGCCAGCAGCTTAGGTCTTTCAGCGGGGGTGAACACCGGGGAGCTGTTTTTT. Amino acid sequence: CASSLGLSAGVNTGELFF. This chain uses TRBV13 with TRBJ2-2, with 8 bases matching TRBD2. Germline loops: CDR1 PRHDT, CDR2 FYEKMQ (reference sequence). This CDR3 region has 18 residues. V was clipped by 0 bases and J by 1 base; unmatched bases: 7.

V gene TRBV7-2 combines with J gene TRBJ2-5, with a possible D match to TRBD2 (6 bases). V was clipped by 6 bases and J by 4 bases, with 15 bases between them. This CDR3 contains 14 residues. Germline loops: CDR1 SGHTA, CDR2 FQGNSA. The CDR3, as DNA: TGTGCCAGCAGAACTCCGGGACTTATAGAGACCCAGTACTTC. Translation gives CASRTPGLIETQYF.

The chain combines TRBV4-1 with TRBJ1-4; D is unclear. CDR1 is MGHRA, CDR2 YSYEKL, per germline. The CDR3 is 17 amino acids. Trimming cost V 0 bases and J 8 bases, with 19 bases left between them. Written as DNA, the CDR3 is TGCGCCAGCAGCCAAGAAGAGCGGCTAACCCCGGCCGAAAAACTGTTTTTT. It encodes CASSQEERLTPAEKLFF.

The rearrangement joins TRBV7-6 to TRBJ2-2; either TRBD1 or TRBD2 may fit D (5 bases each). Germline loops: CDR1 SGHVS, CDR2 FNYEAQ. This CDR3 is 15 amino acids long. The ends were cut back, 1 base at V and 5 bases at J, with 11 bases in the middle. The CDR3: CASSLGGAETGELFF. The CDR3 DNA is TGTGCCAGCAGCTTAGGAGGGGCCGAGACCGGGGAGCTGTTTTTT.